The 25 T cell receptor beta chains below come from one sample, sequenced in a study of T-cell memory formation after mild COVID-19. TCRdb passed the 5' RACE reads through MiXCR, listing each CDR3 protein once. The data contain hundreds of thousands of distinct CDR3 sequences, about 23% of them seen just once; the ten biggest clones take up around 13%. Sample: PBMCs or a T cell subset sorted from them (not recorded which). Source of these receptors: an adult woman who had mild COVID-19 (a few samples of this study predate the infection). Cell type and time point are not known.

V and J are TRBV7-9 and TRBJ1-4; D possibly corresponds to TRBD1 (5 bases). The CDR3 has 20 amino acids. The germline V and J ends were trimmed by 2 bases and 8 bases, with 30 bases remaining between them. Germline CDR1 SEHNR, CDR2 FQNEAQ (reference sequence). The CDR3: CASSLQEGPGLSRRWEKLFF. The CDR3 DNA reads TGTGCCAGCAGCTTACAGGAGGGACCGGGACTCTCCCGGCGATGGGAAAAACTGTTTTTT.

This clonotype was seen a few times. The gene calls are TRBV5-1 and TRBJ2-7, with 12 bases fitting TRBD2. Losses at the gene ends were 0 bases for V and 5 bases for J; bases not matched to a gene: 6. This CDR3 region has 16 residues. The V gene's germline CDR1 is SGHRS and CDR2 YFSETQ. The CDR3 is CASSLGTSGVLDEQYF. CDR3 bases: TGCGCCAGCAGCTTGGGGACTAGCGGGGTACTCGACGAGCAGTACTTC.

The chain uses TRBV20-1 and TRBJ1-4; 10 positions match TRBD1. The CDR3 runs to 15 residues. The V and J ends lost 2 bases and 7 bases, in that order; junction bases with no gene match: 7. The germline V gene has CDR1 DFQATT and CDR2 SNEGSKA (reference sequence). The CDR3 DNA is TGCAGTGCTAGACGCCTTCGGGACAGGGGTGAAAAACTGTTTTTT. Protein: CSARRLRDRGEKLFF.

This clonotype was seen only a few times. CDR3 protein: CAWSLAGDEQFF. The CDR3 nucleotides read TGTGCCTGGAGTTTAGCCGGGGATGAGCAGTTCTTC. The V and J genes are TRBV30 and TRBJ2-1; a weak D match, TRBD2 (5 bases). V was pared by 2 bases and J by 8 bases, with 10 bases between. Germline-derived CDR1 and CDR2 are GTSNPN and SVGIG (reference sequence). This CDR3 contains 12 residues.

The chain uses TRBV7-9 and TRBJ2-7, with TRBD1 matching over 8 bases. The CDR3 is made up of 15 amino acids. Trimming took 1 base from V and 5 from J; bases not matched to a gene: 7. Looked up from germline, CDR1 is SEHNR and CDR2 is FQNEAQ (reference sequence). CDR3 sequence: CASSLGSGGWDEQYF. DNA for the CDR3: TGTGCCAGCAGCTTAGGATCAGGGGGCTGGGACGAGCAGTACTTC.

The chain carries TRBV2 and TRBJ1-1; D is perhaps TRBD1 (5 bases). CDR3 size: 17 residues. Between the trimmed V and J ends, which lost 7 bases and 0 bases, there was a span of 21 bases. CDR1 is SNHLY and CDR2 is FYNNEI in the germline V gene. The CDR3 bases are TGTGCCAGCACCCTGTGGGGGGACGGGCCTATGAACACTGAAGCTTTCTTT. This codes for CASTLWGDGPMNTEAFF.

This clonotype has more than one count but fewer than ten. This chain joins TRBV5-1 and TRBJ1-1, with no clear D. This CDR3 spans 14 amino acids. Trimming took 0 bases from V and 1 from J, leaving 7 bases between them. Germline V gives CDR1 SGHRS, CDR2 YFSETQ. CDR3 in amino acids: CASSLAPANTEAFF. CDR3 nucleotide sequence: TGCGCCAGCAGCTTGGCCCCAGCGAACACTGAAGCTTTCTTT.

This clonotype has just a few counts. This rearrangement joins TRBV6-5 to TRBJ2-5, with D maybe TRBD1 (6 bases). This CDR3 is built from 17 residues. V lost 2 bases to trimming and J lost 4 bases, with 20 bases between them. Germline assignment: CDR1 MNHEY and CDR2 SVGAGI. The CDR3 spells CASSYTRQERTRETQYF. Written as DNA, the CDR3 is TGTGCCAGCAGTTACACACGACAGGAGAGGACGCGAGAGACCCAGTACTTC.

This clonotype was seen more than once but under ten times. The chain is built from TRBV21-1 and TRBJ2-7; the table names TRBD2, a call not compared with the DNA. TRBV21-1 represents a pseudogene. The CDR3 totals 17 residues. The CDR3 here is CASSKRPGTAAPYEQYF. The CDR3 bases are TGTGCCAGCAGCAAAAGACCCGGGACAGCGGCCCCCTACGAGCAGTACTTC.

This clonotype was observed a few times. The J gene is TRBJ2-7, the V gene TRBV11-1, with 9 bases that match TRBD1. The germline V gene has CDR1 SGHAT and CDR2 FQDESV (reference sequence). The CDR3 covers 15 residues. The V gene end was trimmed by 4 bases and the J gene end by 3 bases; junction bases not matched to a gene: 7. CDR3 nucleotide sequence: TGTGCCAGCAGCTGGGGGACAGGGACTTACTACGAGCAGTACTTC. Translated: CASSWGTGTYYEQYF.

This chain joins TRBV20-1 and TRBJ2-3; the match to TRBD1 covers 10 bases. CDR3 length: 14 residues. V lost 3 bases and J lost 5; bases outside the gene matches: 5. Germline V lookup: CDR1 DFQATT, CDR2 SNEGSKA (reference sequence). The CDR3 DNA reads as TGCAGTGCTAGGACAGGGGGCACTGGAGATACGCAGTATTTT. As protein: CSARTGGTGDTQYF.

This clonotype was counted only a few times. The chain links TRBV9 to TRBJ2-5; 7 nucleotides line up with TRBD2. V shed 2 bases, J shed 2 bases, and the junction held 6 bases outside the gene matches. CDR1 is SGDLS and CDR2 is YYNGEE in the germline V gene. This CDR3 has 15 residues. This CDR3 reads CASSVGGSGQETQYF. In DNA, the CDR3 is TGTGCCAGCAGCGTTGGTGGTAGCGGGCAAGAGACCCAGTACTTC.

The CDR3 region is CASSLAKVDGGIETQYF. The CDR3 DNA reads as TGTGCCAGCAGCTTAGCTAAGGTCGATGGGGGTATAGAGACCCAGTACTTC. The chain links TRBV7-2 to TRBJ2-5, with D perhaps matching TRBD1 or TRBD2 (5 bases each). Trimming left V 0 bases short and J 4 bases short, with 18 bases between. The CDR3 loop spans 17 amino acids. Germline loops: CDR1 SGHTA, CDR2 FQGNSA.

This clonotype was seen a few times. J is TRBJ2-3 and V is TRBV5-5, with D unresolved. Trimming shortened V by 2 bases and J by 0 bases, and 13 bases separated the two germline ends. The CDR3 runs to 16 residues. Germline CDR1 is SGHKS and CDR2 is YYEKEE (reference sequence). CDR3 bases: TGTGCCAGCAGCTTTTGGGCAGGATTTAGCACAGATACGCAGTATTTT. It encodes CASSFWAGFSTDTQYF.

This clonotype was counted only a few times. V usage is TRBV5-1 and J usage is TRBJ2-7, with TRBD1 as a possible D gene (5 bases). The V gene's germline CDR1 is SGHRS and CDR2 YFSETQ. This CDR3 has 12 residues. V was shortened by 4 bases and J by 5 bases, with 10 bases between the two germline ends. The CDR3 nucleotides read TGCGCCAGCAGCACGCAGGGTGACGAGCAGTACTTC. Translated: CASSTQGDEQYF.

This clonotype was seen a few times. V gene TRBV6-4 combines with J gene TRBJ2-1, with 9 bases lining up with TRBD1. V gave up 0 bases and J gave up 2 bases; unmatched junction bases: 2. Germline CDR1 MRHNA, CDR2 SNTAGT. The CDR3 loop spans 16 amino acids. The CDR3 is CASSDSGDRAYNEQFF. The DNA of the CDR3 is TGTGCCAGCAGTGACTCAGGGGACAGGGCCTACAATGAGCAGTTCTTC.

The rearrangement joins TRBV29-1 to TRBJ1-1; TRBD1 is a possible D gene (6 bases). The CDR3 contains 14 residues. V lost 5 bases to trimming and J lost 0 bases, with 13 bases between them. Germline V gene sequence: CDR1 SQVTM, CDR2 ANQGSEA. CDR3 nucleotides: TGCAGCGTTTGGACAGAACCTATGAACACTGAAGCTTTCTTT. Encoded protein: CSVWTEPMNTEAFF.

V is TRBV7-3 and J is TRBJ1-6; D gene ambiguous. The CDR3 consists of 14 residues. The V and J ends lost 3 bases and 7 bases respectively, with 10 bases between them. The germline gives CDR1 SGHTA, CDR2 FQGTGA. The chain's CDR3 is CASSLTGRNSPLHF. Written as DNA, the CDR3 is TGTGCCAGCAGCTTGACCGGGAGGAATTCACCCCTCCACTTT.

A few counts support this clonotype. This chain connects TRBV5-1 to TRBJ2-7; TRBD2 aligns across 10 bases. With V trimmed by 4 bases and J by 4 bases, 11 bases remained unmatched. The CDR3 length is 16 residues. Germline-derived CDR1 and CDR2 are SGHRS and YFSETQ. The CDR3 DNA reads TGCGCCAGCAGCCCCCGCGGGCTAGCGGGGGAGTACGAGCAGTACTTC. This sequence encodes CASSPRGLAGEYEQYF.

The chain joins TRBV29-1 to TRBJ1-2, with D hard to call. Germline V gene data show CDR1 as SQVTM and CDR2 as ANQGSEA. Trimming stripped 4 bases from V and 1 base from J, with 10 bases between. CDR3 size: 13 residues. The CDR3 spells CSVVTVFNYGYTF. CDR3 bases: TGCAGCGTTGTCACGGTATTTAACTATGGCTACACCTTC.

This clonotype was detected only a few times. V is TRBV4-1 and J is TRBJ1-2, with D perhaps TRBD1 (6 bases). The length of the CDR3 is 14 residues. V dropped 4 bases and J dropped 6 bases, with 15 bases sitting between them. Germline values: CDR1 MGHRA, CDR2 YSYEKL. CDR3 coding DNA: TGCGCCAGCAGCCCTCGGGACACCCCGGATGGCTACACCTTC. It encodes CASSPRDTPDGYTF.

The J gene is TRBJ2-3, the V gene TRBV5-1; D gene uncertain. V was pared by 0 bases and J by 10 bases, with 12 bases between. Per germline, CDR1 SGHRS and CDR2 YFSETQ. This CDR3 is built from 13 residues. DNA of the CDR3: TGCGCCAGCAGCTTGGATGGGGTCCCCCCGCAGTATTTT. Its protein product is CASSLDGVPPQYF.

Points on this clonotype: No DNA is shown, since the ends of the CDR3 on it are uncertain; the CDR3 is the one TCRdb lists. J is TRBJ2-1 and V is TRBV27; the table gives TRBD1 as D, unverified against the DNA. The CDR3 is 16 residues long, ends included. Per germline, CDR1 MNHEY and CDR2 SMNVEV (reference sequence). CDR3 amino acids: CASRRSSILGGNEQFF.

The chain carries TRBV7-9 and TRBJ2-7; 7 nucleotides line up with TRBD2. V gave up 5 bases and J gave up 0 bases; unmatched junction bases: 7. Looked up from germline, CDR1 is SEHNR and CDR2 is FQNEAQ (reference sequence). CDR3 size: 15 residues. CDR3 residues: CASSPGLGSSYEQYF. In DNA, the CDR3 is TGTGCCAGCAGCCCCGGACTAGGAAGCTCCTACGAGCAGTACTTC.

The chain is built from TRBV19 and TRBJ2-5; D is perhaps TRBD2 (5 bases). V was cut by 6 bases and J by 5 bases, with 13 bases left in between. This CDR3 has 13 amino acids. Germline V CDR1 and CDR2: LNHDA, SQIVND (reference sequence). CDR3 amino acids: CASRSGLRETQYF. For the CDR3, the DNA is TGTGCCAGTAGGTCGGGGTTAAGGGAGACCCAGTACTTC.